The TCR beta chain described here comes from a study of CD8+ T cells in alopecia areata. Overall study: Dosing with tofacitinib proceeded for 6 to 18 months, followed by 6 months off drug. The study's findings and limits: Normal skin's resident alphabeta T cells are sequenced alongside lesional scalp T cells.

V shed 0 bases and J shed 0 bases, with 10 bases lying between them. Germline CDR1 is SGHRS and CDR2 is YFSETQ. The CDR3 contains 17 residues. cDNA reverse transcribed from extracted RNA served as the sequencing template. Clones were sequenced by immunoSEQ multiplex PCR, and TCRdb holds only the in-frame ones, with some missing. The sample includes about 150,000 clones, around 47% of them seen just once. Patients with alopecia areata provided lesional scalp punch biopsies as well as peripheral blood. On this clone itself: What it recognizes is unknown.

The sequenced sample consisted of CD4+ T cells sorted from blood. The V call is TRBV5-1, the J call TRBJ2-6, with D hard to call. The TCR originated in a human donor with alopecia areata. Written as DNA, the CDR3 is TGCGCCAGCAGCTTGGTTTTAGCCCGCTCTGGGGCCAACGTCCTGACTTTC. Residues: CASSLVLARSGANVLTF. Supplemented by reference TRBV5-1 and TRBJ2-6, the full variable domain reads KAGVTQTPRYLIKTRGQQVTLSCSPISGHRSVSWYQQTPGQGLQFLFEYFSETQRNKGNFPGRFSGRQFSNSRSEMNVSTLELGDSALYLCASSLVLARSGANVLTFGAGSRLTVL.